The clone carrying this TCR beta chain was seen many times. Its antigen is unidentified. This sample is part of a study of identical twins. Study outcomes and limitations: Memory repertoires lacked the insertion deficit that abundant cord blood beta clonotypes showed. Some out-of-frame alpha sequences were shared by twins, and these showed excess low generation probability. Excess sharing between twins was weaker in beta out-of-frame sequences.

Looked up from germline, CDR1 is SGHRS and CDR2 is YFSETQ. Trimming cost V 0 bases and J 1 base, with 16 bases left between them. CDR3 length equals 17 residues. TCRdb analysed the 5' RACE reads with MiXCR anew, one entry per CDR3 protein. The repertoire includes approximately 670,000 distinct CDR3 sequences, around 5.7% of them detected once, and about 1.8% sits in the top ten. Everyone who gave samples was a healthy Caucasian. The sequencing input was naive T cells sorted from blood. The chain uses TRBV5-1 and TRBJ1-1, with unresolved D. This TCR was sampled from a man between 18 and 35 years old in good health. The CDR3 region is CASSLGPDRPTNTEAFF. The CDR3 DNA is TGCGCCAGCAGCTTGGGGCCAGATAGGCCAACGAACACTGAAGCTTTCTTT.